The clone carrying this T cell receptor beta chain was seen at least ten times. Its cognate antigen is unknown. The record originates from a study of T cells in Graves' hyperthyroidism and ophthalmopathy. The study, taken as a whole, reports: By a 13 V-J model, ophthalmopathy was set apart from stable hyperthyroidism. Ophthalmopathy prediction by the model preceded onset by a median about 6.5 months. Most thyroid clonotypes with frequency above 0.001 were detected in blood.

The CDR3 regions of TCR beta were amplified from RNA transcripts. A set of HTBI primers served as the primers for a first-round RT-PCR of the TCR CDR3. TCRdb recomputed calls from the multiplex PCR reads with MiXCR, one row per CDR3 protein. The repertoire holds 650,000 to 800,000 distinct CDR3 sequences, with about 45% as singletons. The germline gives CDR1 SNHLY, CDR2 FYNNEI. The V segment lost 7 bases and the J segment 1 base; nucleotides outside the gene matches: 3. The CDR3 contains 13 residues. Researchers barred patients who had uncontrolled infection, other autoimmune disease, pregnancy or lactation.

Sequenced: peripheral blood or thyroid tissue (not recorded which). This clonotype was obtained from an adult man with Graves' disease, either hyperthyroidism or ophthalmopathy (not recorded which). This chain connects TRBV2 to TRBJ1-1; TRBD1 agrees at 7 bases. CDR3 bases: TGTGCCAGCACCGGGGACAGGAACACTGAAGCTTTCTTT. Its protein is CASTGDRNTEAFF. Supplemented by reference TRBV2 and TRBJ1-1, the full variable domain reads EPEVTQTPSHQVTQMGQEVILRCVPISNHLYFYWYRQILGQKVEFLVSFYNNEISEKSEIFDDQFSVERPDGSNFTLKIRSTKLEDSAMYFCASTGDRNTEAFFGQGTRLTVV.